This paragraph covers one TCR beta chain sequence. Its specificity is unknown. Since the library was made to target alpha chains, this beta chain is a stray read and its abundance is not meaningful. The time point here: sample taken at primary tumor resection. TCRs were sequenced from unsorted whole RNA of tumor, nontumor lung or PBMC. This specimen belongs to a study of spatial heterogeneity in lung cancer. V dropped 0 bases and J dropped 1; count of bases not matched to a gene: 7. The V gene's germline CDR1 is LGHDT and CDR2 YNNKEL (reference sequence). CDR3 length: 18 amino acids. TCRdb called the 5' RACE reads again in MiXCR, with one record for every CDR3 protein. The table includes about 9,800 distinct CDR3 sequences, 45% to 65% detected once. Study-wide results and limits: Mutation tallies in tumors tracked expanded intratumoral alpha and beta TCR counts.

The TCR comes from a female donor with early-stage non-small cell lung cancer. The sequences come from lung tumor tissue, collected at surgery. J is TRBJ2-2 and V is TRBV3-1, with TRBD2 matching over 8 bases. CDR3 sequence reads: CASSQDEGLALNTGELFF. Here the CDR3 DNA reads TGTGCCAGCAGCCAAGATGAAGGACTAGCTCTGAACACCGGGGAGCTGTTTTTT.